This T cell receptor beta chain is from a study of blood T cell repertoires in COVID-19 (dated by TCRdb to 2018 to 2021). In terms of the full investigation: Samples from collaborators originated in the United States, Italy and Spain and spanned both the acute and convalescent phases of COVID-19. The material from the prospective study consisted of cDNA or gDNA derived from T cells, B-cell-depleted T cells, or PBMCs. Deeply sampled blood TCRbeta repertoires from subjects exposed to, actively infected with, or recovered from COVID-19 were included in the dataset. The repertoires were released in a freely available public database intended as a resource for research on the immune response to SARS-CoV-2. The samples were drawn from two sources: the first 160 participants of the ongoing ImmuneRACE study, and 1,254 subjects contributed by 6 global collaborators. Sample metadata almost always included a de-identified subject ID, COVID-19 status, age in years and sex. HLA class I and class II types, where available, came from metadata supplied by the sample provider rather than from assay-based typing.

Comments on this clone: This receptor's antigen is unknown. Base qualities are not recorded, but no much larger clone differs from it by a single base.

The collaborating institutions used their own protocols to collect whole blood in K2EDTA tubes. For TCRbeta analysis, collaborators shipped samples as frozen whole blood, isolated PBMCs, or DNA extracted from either of those sample types. TCRbeta CDR3 regions were amplified from genomic DNA using the immunoSEQ Assay, a bias-controlled multiplex PCR. Under the source paper's analysis protocol: The number of nucleated cells in each sample was estimated by amplification of reference gene primers within the assay. Sequence reads were collapsed and filtered to measure the absolute abundance of every unique TCRbeta CDR3 rearrangement. For each sample, productive Simpson clonality was calculated as the square root of Simpson's diversity index across productive rearrangements. TCRdb obtained this table from immuneACCESS and retained in-frame rearrangements with V and J assigned. These tables miss some clones; where compared with another copy, unresolved V genes account for less than half of the shortfall, and the remainder is unexplained. That table is the source of V, J and clone size, and D and trimming were worked out from the DNA. The sample includes some 150,000 clones, with approximately 90% observed a single time. Approximately 3% of the sample is in the top ten clones.

V and J are truncated by 9 bases and 10 bases respectively, leaving an intervening sequence of 13 bases. There are 11 amino acids in the CDR3, from cysteine to phenylalanine inclusive. The retained sequence is limited to the CDR3, 33 bases, with the frame set at the first base. CDR1 and CDR2 were assigned from the germline V gene (reference sequence) as LGHDT and YNNKEL. General conclusions and limits of the study: The quantity of clinical and demographic metadata differed by source and by participant and was supplied without curation.

The chain is assembled from TRBV3-1 (or the pseudogene TRBV3-2) and TRBJ2-1, and possibly TRBD1, on 5 matching bases. The source material was peripheral blood. This TCR derives from a woman in her fifties or sixties with active COVID-19. Read as DNA, the sequence is TGTGCCAGTGTATGGGGCCGGGAGCAGTTCTTC. Its translation is CASVWGREQFF.